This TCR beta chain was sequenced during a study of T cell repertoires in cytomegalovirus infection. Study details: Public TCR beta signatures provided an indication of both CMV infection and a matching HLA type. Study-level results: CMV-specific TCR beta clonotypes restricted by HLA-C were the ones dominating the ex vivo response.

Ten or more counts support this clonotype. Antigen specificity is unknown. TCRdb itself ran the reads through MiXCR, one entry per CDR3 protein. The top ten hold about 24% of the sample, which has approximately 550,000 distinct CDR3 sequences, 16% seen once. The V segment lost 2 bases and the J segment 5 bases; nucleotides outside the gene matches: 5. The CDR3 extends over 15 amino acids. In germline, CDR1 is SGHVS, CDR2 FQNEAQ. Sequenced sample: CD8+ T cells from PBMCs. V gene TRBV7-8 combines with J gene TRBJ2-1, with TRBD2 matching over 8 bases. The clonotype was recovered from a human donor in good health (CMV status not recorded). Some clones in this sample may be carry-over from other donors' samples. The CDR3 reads CASSLYVAGNNEQFF. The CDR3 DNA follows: TGTGCCAGCAGCTTATACGTAGCGGGGAACAATGAGCAGTTCTTC.